Described below is a single T cell receptor (beta chain) sequence and its context. This record belongs to a study of human T cells and chemical hapten exposure. Time point defined: healthy volunteer bleed at 2 weeks. It was unfractionated whole blood from which total RNA was extracted. Library preparation tagged each individual cDNA molecule with a unique molecular identifier. TCRdb recomputed calls from the RACE reads with MiXCR, one row per CDR3 protein. The table records tens of thousands of distinct CDR3 sequences, 8.5% to 9% of them present only once. The sequenced material came from whole blood. The clonotype originates from a female donor in good health. Some clones in this sample may be carry-over from other donors' samples.

For the CDR3, the DNA is TGTGCCAGCAGCGAGCCCCGGTACGAGCAGTACTTC. This sequence encodes CASSEPRYEQYF. V gene TRBV9 combines with J gene TRBJ2-7; D call uncertain. Germline V lookup: CDR1 SGDLS, CDR2 YYNGEE. The CDR3 spans 12 residues. The V gene lost 3 bases and the J gene lost 4 bases, with 8 bases spanning the gap.